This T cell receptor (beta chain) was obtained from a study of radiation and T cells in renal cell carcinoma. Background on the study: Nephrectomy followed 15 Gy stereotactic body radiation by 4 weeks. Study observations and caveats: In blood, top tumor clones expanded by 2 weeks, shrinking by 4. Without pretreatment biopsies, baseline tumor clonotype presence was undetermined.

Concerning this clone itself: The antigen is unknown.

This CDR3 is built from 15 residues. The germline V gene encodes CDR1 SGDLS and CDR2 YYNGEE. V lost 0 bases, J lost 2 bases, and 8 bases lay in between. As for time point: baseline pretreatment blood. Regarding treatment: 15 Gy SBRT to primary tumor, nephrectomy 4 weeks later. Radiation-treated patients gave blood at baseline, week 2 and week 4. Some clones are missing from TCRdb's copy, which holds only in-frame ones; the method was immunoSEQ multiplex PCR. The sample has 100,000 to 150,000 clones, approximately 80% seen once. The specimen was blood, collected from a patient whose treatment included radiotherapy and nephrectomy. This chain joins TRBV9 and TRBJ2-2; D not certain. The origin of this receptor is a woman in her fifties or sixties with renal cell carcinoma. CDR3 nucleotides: TGTGCCAGCAGCGTAGGGGCTAGTAACACCGGGGAGCTGTTTTTT. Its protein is CASSVGASNTGELFF.